This T cell receptor beta chain was identified during a study of regulatory T cells in long-lasting Graves disease. The length of the CDR3 is 14 residues. The V gene's germline CDR1 is SQVTM and CDR2 ANQGSEA. Deletions cut 4 bases from V and 3 bases from J, with 15 bases between. To make TCR beta libraries, researchers used iRepertoire HTBI primers and Arm-PCR of CDR3 regions. TCRdb itself ran the multiplex PCR reads through MiXCR, one entry per CDR3 protein. Here the sample spans about 440,000 distinct CDR3 sequences, 14% to 15% being singletons. Time point given: newly diagnosed GD, antithyroid drugs for less than 3 months. RNA isolated from PBMCs was used to make the TCR library. These data were also reused for a study on T cells in Graves' hyperthyroidism and ophthalmopathy.

This specimen consisted of peripheral blood mononuclear cells (PBMCs), obtained at new diagnosis, from a patient treated with antithyroid drugs. The genes are TRBV29-1 and TRBJ1-2; TRBD1 might be the D (6 bases). This TCR came from a woman in her 30s with Graves disease. The CDR3 nucleotides read TGCAGCGTTGGGGTGGCAGGGGCTCACTATGGCTACACCTTC. Protein: CSVGVAGAHYGYTF.